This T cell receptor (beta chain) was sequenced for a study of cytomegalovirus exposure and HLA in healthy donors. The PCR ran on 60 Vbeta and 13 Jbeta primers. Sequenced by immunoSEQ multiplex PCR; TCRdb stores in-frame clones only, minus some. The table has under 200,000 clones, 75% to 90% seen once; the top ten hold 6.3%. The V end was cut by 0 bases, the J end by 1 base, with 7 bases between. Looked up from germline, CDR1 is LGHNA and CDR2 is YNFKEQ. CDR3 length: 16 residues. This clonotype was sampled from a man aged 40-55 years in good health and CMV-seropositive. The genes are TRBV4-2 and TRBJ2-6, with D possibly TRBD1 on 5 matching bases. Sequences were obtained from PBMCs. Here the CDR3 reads CASSQDRGSGANVLTF. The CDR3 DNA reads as TGTGCCAGCAGCCAAGATAGGGGATCTGGGGCCAACGTCCTGACTTTC.